Each of the 18 T cell receptor beta chains below was sequenced from the same sample in a study of vaccination and CD4 T cells after COVID-19. The assay that was used to sequence DNA from cultured CD4+ T cells was the Oncomine TCR Beta short-read assay. Using its own MiXCR run on the PCR reads, TCRdb lists one record per CDR3 protein. This table holds approximately 13,000 distinct CDR3 sequences, just under 30% found once. Their antigens are not known. Sample treatment: approximately nine-day PBMC culture with coronavirus spike peptide pools or control peptides (ViraFEST assay). This specimen consisted of CD4+ T cells from blood, cultured in vitro, obtained before SARS-CoV-2 vaccination. The receptors come from a human donor who received a COVID-19 vaccine.

The CDR3 bases are TGTGCTAGTGGTATAGGACAGGCCCAAGAGACCCAGTACTTC. It encodes CASGIGQAQETQYF. The rearrangement uses TRBV12-5 and TRBJ2-5; 7 bases align to TRBD1. Trimming took 5 bases from V and 1 from J; bases not matched to a gene: 4. The length of the CDR3 is 14 residues. Germline CDR1 LGHNT, CDR2 FRNRAP. Combining the CDR3 with reference TRBV12-5 and TRBJ2-5 gives the whole variable domain DARVTQTPRHKVTEMGQEVTMRCQPILGHNTVFWYRQTMMQGLELLAYFRNRAPLDDSGMPKDRFSAEMPDATLATLKIQPSEPRDSAVYFCASGIGQAQETQYFGPGTRLLVL.

In its sample, this clonotype was seen a few times. V and J are TRBV6-2 or TRBV6-3 and TRBJ2-1; maybe TRBD2 (7 bases). The CDR3 has 16 residues. Trimming shortened V by 4 bases and J by 3 bases, and 16 bases separated the two germline ends. Germline-derived CDR1 and CDR2 are MNHEY and SVGEGT. The CDR3 sequence is CASSSRRGDNYNEQFF. CDR3 in DNA: TGTGCCAGCAGTTCACGACGGGGGGACAACTACAATGAGCAGTTCTTC.

This chain uses TRBV27 with TRBJ2-7; TRBD1 matches 7 bases. The CDR3 loop spans 14 amino acids. Trimming removed 3 bases from V and 3 bases from J; junction bases left unmatched: 5. Germline V gene data show CDR1 as MNHEY and CDR2 as SMNVEV (reference sequence). Here the CDR3 reads CASSFRDRVYEQYF. CDR3 DNA: TGTGCCAGCAGTTTCAGGGACAGAGTCTACGAGCAGTACTTC.

This chain connects TRBV10-2 to TRBJ2-3; TRBD1 agrees at 7 bases. The CDR3 extends over 13 amino acids. The J segment lost 0 bases and the V segment lost 8 bases, leaving 2 bases of the junction unmatched. Germline V gives CDR1 WSHSY, CDR2 SAAADI. CDR3 sequence: CASLTGSTDTQYF. In DNA, the CDR3 is TGCGCCAGCCTGACAGGGAGCACAGATACGCAGTATTTT.

The J gene is TRBJ2-7, the V gene TRBV5-1; D is perhaps TRBD2 (6 bases). CDR1 is SGHRS and CDR2 is YFSETQ in the germline V gene. V lost 3 bases and J lost 0, with 16 bases in between. This CDR3 comprises 16 residues. CDR3 region: CASSSLGGDSSYEQYF. CDR3 DNA: TGCGCCAGCAGCTCCCTGGGGGGAGACAGCTCCTACGAGCAGTACTTC.

The gene calls are TRBV20-1 and TRBJ2-3; 7 bases align to TRBD2. The junction had 11 bases not matched to a gene; V was cut back by 3 bases and J by 5 bases. The CDR3 is 15 amino acids. Germline values: CDR1 DFQATT, CDR2 SNEGSKA (reference sequence). The CDR3 spells CSASSKLPSGDTQYF. The CDR3 DNA is TGCAGTGCTAGCAGCAAACTACCTAGCGGAGATACGCAGTATTTT.

This chain links TRBV10-1 with TRBJ1-1; maybe TRBD1 (5 bases). Between the trimmed V and J ends, which lost 6 bases and 1 base, there was a span of 18 bases. Germline V CDR1 and CDR2: WNHNN, SYGVQD (reference sequence). The CDR3 extends over 16 amino acids. The CDR3 DNA follows: TGCGCCAGCAGGGGTTCAGGGCCCCAAGGGAACACTGAAGCTTTCTTT. Translated: CASRGSGPQGNTEAFF.

This clonotype was observed a few times. The chain has TRBV20-1 and TRBJ2-5, with D tentatively TRBD2 (7 bases). This CDR3 spans 16 amino acids. V was cut by 2 bases and J by 4 bases, with 20 bases left in between. CDR1 is DFQATT, CDR2 SNEGSKA, per germline (reference sequence). CDR3 sequence (DNA): TGCAGTGCTAGAAGGAGGGGGGGCCGTTTGGGAGAGACCCAGTACTTC. As protein: CSARRRGGRLGETQYF.

The J gene is TRBJ1-6, the V gene TRBV30, with a possible D match to TRBD1 (5 bases). CDR3 length equals 17 residues. Germline V gives CDR1 GTSNPN, CDR2 SVGIG (reference sequence). The V and J ends lost 4 bases and 0 bases respectively, with 16 bases between them. DNA for the CDR3: TGTGCCTGGACGTTCGGGACGGCGAGCTCCTATAATTCACCCCTCCACTTT. Translation gives CAWTFGTASSYNSPLHF.

This clonotype is labeled medium-sized. The rearrangement uses TRBV20-1 and TRBJ1-5; D is unresolved. The V and J ends lost 3 bases and 6 bases respectively, with 18 bases between them. CDR1 is DFQATT, CDR2 SNEGSKA, per germline (reference sequence). The CDR3 runs 15 residues. Here the CDR3 DNA reads TGCAGTGCTAGCTCTAGGGTAAGGGTTGGTCAGCCCCAGCATTTT. Translated, it gives CSASSRVRVGQPQHF.

Points on this clonotype: An end of the junction differs from the germline gene, which may be a read error. The chain recombines TRBV15 with TRBJ2-1; D is unresolved. The CDR3 contains 16 residues. CDR1 LNHNV and CDR2 YYDKDF come from the germline V gene (reference sequence). Here the CDR3 reads CATSREVRWPYNEQFF. The CDR3 nucleotides read TGTGCCACCAGCCGAGAGGTCCGATGGCCCTACAATGAGCAGTTCTTC.

The V gene is TRBV5-4, the J gene TRBJ1-6; the D is unclear. The V end lost 3 bases, the J end lost 14 bases, and 15 bases lay between the germline ends. Germline V gene lookup returns CDR1 SGHNT and CDR2 YYREEE (reference sequence). This CDR3 has 13 residues. CDR3 protein: CASSSLRGIALHF. The CDR3 DNA is TGTGCCAGCAGCTCCCTACGAGGTATAGCCCTCCACTTT.

The chain has TRBV5-8 and TRBJ1-5, with 10 bases identical to TRBD1. CDR1 is SGHTS, CDR2 YDEGEE, per germline. V lost 0 bases and J lost 7; bases outside the gene matches: 7. This CDR3 spans 16 amino acids. CDR3 coding DNA: TGTGCCAGCAGCTTGGGGGAGACAGGGGGCGGGCAGCCCCAGCATTTT. This gives the protein CASSLGETGGGQPQHF.

This chain uses TRBV7-2 with TRBJ2-5; 10 bases align to TRBD2. CDR3 length: 15 amino acids. The germline V gene has CDR1 SGHTA and CDR2 FQGNSA. Germline trimming cut 1 base from V and 5 bases from J; bases unmatched to any gene: 4. CDR3 coding DNA: TGTGCCAGCAGCTTAGGAGCGGGGGGGAGGGAGACCCAGTACTTC. Translation gives CASSLGAGGRETQYF.

The chain links TRBV12-5 to TRBJ1-2; 8 bases line up with TRBD1. The V segment lost 7 bases and the J segment 6 bases; nucleotides outside the gene matches: 7. Germline-derived CDR1 and CDR2 are LGHNT and FRNRAP. The CDR3 has 13 amino acids. CDR3 DNA: TGTGCTAGTGCTATGGACAGGGCGCATGGCTACACCTTC. As protein: CASAMDRAHGYTF. Full variable domain (missing parts from reference TRBV12-5 and TRBJ1-2): DARVTQTPRHKVTEMGQEVTMRCQPILGHNTVFWYRQTMMQGLELLAYFRNRAPLDDSGMPKDRFSAEMPDATLATLKIQPSEPRDSAVYFCASAMDRAHGYTFGSGTRLTVV.

This clonotype counts as medium-sized. The chain combines TRBV21-1 with TRBJ1-1. TRBV21-1 is noted as a pseudogene. CDR3 length: 17 residues. The DNA of the CDR3 is TGTGCCAGCAGCAAAAAGGGCCTAGGGCGTGGGGGGAATGAAGCTTTCTTT. Translated, it gives CASSKKGLGRGGNEAFF.

The chain recombines TRBV7-9 with TRBJ2-1; D gene ambiguous. The CDR3 length is 13 residues. Germline V CDR1 and CDR2: SEHNR, FQNEAQ (reference sequence). Trimming took off 3 bases at V and 9 bases at J, with 12 bases between the two ends. Here the CDR3 DNA reads TGTGCCAGCAGCTTGGAAGTAGTCGGTGAGCAGTTCTTC. It is translated as CASSLEVVGEQFF.

About this clonotype: A junction end diverges from the germline sequence, so it may reflect a read error. The chain employs TRBV25-1 and TRBJ2-7; TRBD1 aligns across 8 bases. The germline CDR1 and CDR2 sequences are MGHDK and SYGVNS. CDR3 length: 14 residues. CDR3 DNA sequence: TGTGCCGGCAGTGGAAGGACAGGGTCGGGCGAGCAGTACTTC. Protein: CAGSGRTGSGEQYF.